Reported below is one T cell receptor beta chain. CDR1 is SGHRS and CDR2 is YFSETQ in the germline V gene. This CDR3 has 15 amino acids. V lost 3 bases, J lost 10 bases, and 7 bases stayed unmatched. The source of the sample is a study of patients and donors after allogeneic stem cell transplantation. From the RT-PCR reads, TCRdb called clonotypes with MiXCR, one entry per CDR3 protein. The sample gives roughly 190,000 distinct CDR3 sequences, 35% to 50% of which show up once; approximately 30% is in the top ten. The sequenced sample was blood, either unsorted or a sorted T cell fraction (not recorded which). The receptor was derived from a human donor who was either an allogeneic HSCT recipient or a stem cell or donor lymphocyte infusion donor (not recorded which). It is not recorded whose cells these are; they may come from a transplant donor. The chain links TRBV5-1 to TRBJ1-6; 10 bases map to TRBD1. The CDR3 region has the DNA TGCGCCAGCAGCTGGGGACAGGGGAAAGGATCACCCCTCCACTTT. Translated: CASSWGQGKGSPLHF.